Listed below are T cell receptor beta chains from one sample, sequenced in a study of early T cells in non-severe SARS-CoV-2 infection. Via MiXCR, TCRdb re-called the 5' RACE reads, giving one row per CDR3 protein. The profile covers fewer than 65,000 distinct CDR3 sequences, with approximately 10% appearing a single time and approximately 4% taken by the ten largest. Sequences were derived from whole blood, sampled at baseline. The receptors stem from an adult who was a healthcare worker with PCR-confirmed SARS-CoV-2 infection or an uninfected control (not recorded which). CDR3s include the opening cysteine and the closing phenylalanine or tryptophan.

V	J	CDR3
TRBV2	TRBJ2-3	CASLRLAGADTQYF
TRBV11-2	TRBJ2-7	CASSPRGSGRAYEQYF
TRBV18	TRBJ2-7	CASSPPGVPYEQYF
TRBV6-2/TRBV6-3	TRBJ1-1	CASTGQGARTEAFF
TRBV27	TRBJ1-5	CASSPPGNQPQHF
TRBV9	TRBJ2-7	CASSAPGGYEQYF
TRBV20-1	TRBJ1-5	CSARVPGGNQPQHF
TRBV6-5	TRBJ1-1	CASRDARGLNTEAFF
TRBV7-6	TRBJ2-3	CASSRGGKWSTDTQYF
TRBV10-2	TRBJ2-5	CASIGGAGETQYF
TRBV12-3/TRBV12-4	TRBJ1-5	CASSLQTGNQPQHF
TRBV6-1	TRBJ1-1	CASSEGGTEAFF
TRBV7-3	TRBJ2-2	CASSLTTGTSAGELFF
TRBV19	TRBJ2-3	CASSLATADTQYF
TRBV6-6	TRBJ2-7	CASSYGGNAGEQYF
TRBV11-2	TRBJ2-7	CASSSILAGGFSEQYF
TRBV19	TRBJ1-5	CASSIKGTEYQPQHF
TRBV7-3	TRBJ2-7	CASSLGQGSNEQYF
TRBV29-1	TRBJ2-3	CSVKMTSGDTDTQYF
TRBV7-3	TRBJ2-1	CASSLVLAGAYNEQFF
TRBV18	TRBJ2-6	CASSPPPSAAGANVLTF
TRBV18	TRBJ1-5	CASSSGIGNQPQHF
TRBV7-9	TRBJ1-3	CASRPGNTIYF
TRBV6-2/TRBV6-3	TRBJ2-1	CASIPSPGPHNEQFF
TRBV6-4	TRBJ2-1	CASNVDGGASEQFF
TRBV19	TRBJ1-6	CASSSRDISSYNSPLHF
TRBV10-2	TRBJ1-5	CASSESWGQPQHF
TRBV5-1	TRBJ1-5	CASSLKLGQPQHF
TRBV5-1	TRBJ2-1	CASSPREREDVDEQFF
TRBV7-2	TRBJ2-2	CASSLKPEFTGELFF
TRBV11-3	TRBJ2-1	CASSYKRTSGSGNEQFF
TRBV5-6	TRBJ2-7	CASSLSGVRYEQYF
TRBV7-9	TRBJ1-1	CASSVTGQFDLLAFF
TRBV5-1	TRBJ2-7	CASSPSGDTYEQYF
TRBV29-1	TRBJ1-2	CSVESNYGYTF
TRBV15	TRBJ2-5	CATSSGAGNQETQYF
TRBV2	TRBJ2-7	CASRAGGFREQYF
TRBV12-3/TRBV12-4	TRBJ1-2	CASSSLRGQQNYGYTF
TRBV7-3	TRBJ1-3	CASSQQGKGNTIYF
TRBV6-5	TRBJ1-4	CATSDRVNEKLFF
TRBV18	TRBJ1-5	CASPLRGSNQPQHF
TRBV10-2	TRBJ2-7	CASSDTYEQYF
TRBV5-1	TRBJ2-2	CASSFVQTKTGELFF
TRBV7-8	TRBJ1-1	CASSLADRGSTEAFF
TRBV20-1	TRBJ2-7	CSARGQGKGTYEQYF
TRBV6-2/TRBV6-3	TRBJ1-6	CASSYGRSTSPLHF
TRBV3-1	TRBJ1-2	CASSPGIGNYGYTF
TRBV29-1	TRBJ2-7	CSAATGMGPYEQYF
TRBV24-1	TRBJ2-7	CATSEDGQAYYEQYF
TRBV7-2	TRBJ2-7	CASSPPALYEQYF
TRBV11-2	TRBJ1-1	CASSLGTGYNEAFF
TRBV12-3/TRBV12-4	TRBJ2-7	CASSWSGKSARSF
TRBV29-1	TRBJ2-7	CSVVDSFSYEQYF
TRBV12-3/TRBV12-4	TRBJ2-3	CASSSRVGGTDTQYF